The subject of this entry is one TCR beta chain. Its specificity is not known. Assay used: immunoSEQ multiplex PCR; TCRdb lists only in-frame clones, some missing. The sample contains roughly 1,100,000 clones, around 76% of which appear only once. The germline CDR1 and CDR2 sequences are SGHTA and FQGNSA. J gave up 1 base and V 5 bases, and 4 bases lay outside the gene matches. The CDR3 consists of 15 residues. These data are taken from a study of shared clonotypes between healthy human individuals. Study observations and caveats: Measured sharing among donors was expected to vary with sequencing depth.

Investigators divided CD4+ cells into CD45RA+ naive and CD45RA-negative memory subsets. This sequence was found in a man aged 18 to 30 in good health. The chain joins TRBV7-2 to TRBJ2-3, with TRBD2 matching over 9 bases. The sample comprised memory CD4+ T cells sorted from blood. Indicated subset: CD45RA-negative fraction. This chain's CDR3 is CASSERGAGTDTQYF. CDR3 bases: TGTGCCAGCAGCGAGCGGGGGGCCGGCACAGATACGCAGTATTTT.